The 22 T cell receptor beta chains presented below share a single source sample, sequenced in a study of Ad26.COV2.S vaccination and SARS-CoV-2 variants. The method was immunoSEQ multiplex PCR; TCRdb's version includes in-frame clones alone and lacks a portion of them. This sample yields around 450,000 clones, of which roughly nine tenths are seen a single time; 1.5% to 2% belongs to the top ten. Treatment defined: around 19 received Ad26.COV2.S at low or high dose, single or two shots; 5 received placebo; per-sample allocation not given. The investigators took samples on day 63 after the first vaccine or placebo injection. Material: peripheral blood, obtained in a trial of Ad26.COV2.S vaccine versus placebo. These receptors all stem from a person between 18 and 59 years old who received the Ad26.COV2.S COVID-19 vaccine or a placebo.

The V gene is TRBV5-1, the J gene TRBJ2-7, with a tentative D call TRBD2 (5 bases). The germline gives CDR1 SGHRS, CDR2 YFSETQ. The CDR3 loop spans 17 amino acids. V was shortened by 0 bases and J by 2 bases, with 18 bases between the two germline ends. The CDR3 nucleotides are TGCGCCAGCAGCTTGGGGACTTACAGTTTACCCGCCTACGAGCAGTACTTC. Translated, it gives CASSLGTYSLPAYEQYF.

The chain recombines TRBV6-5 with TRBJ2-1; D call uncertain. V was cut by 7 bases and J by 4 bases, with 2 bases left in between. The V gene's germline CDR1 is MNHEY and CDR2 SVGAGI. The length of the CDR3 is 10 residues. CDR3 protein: CASKYNEQFF. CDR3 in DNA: TGTGCCAGCAAGTACAATGAGCAGTTCTTC.

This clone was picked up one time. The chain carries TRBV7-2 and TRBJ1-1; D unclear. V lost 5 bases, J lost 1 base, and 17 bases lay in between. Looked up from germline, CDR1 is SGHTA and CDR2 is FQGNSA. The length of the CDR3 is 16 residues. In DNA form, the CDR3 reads TGTGCCAGCAGCATCCTCGGGCGCCCCTGGAACACTGAAGCTTTCTTT. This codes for CASSILGRPWNTEAFF.

CDR3 nucleotide sequence: TGTGCCAGCAGCCAGGCCCTAGGGGGCTCAAGCTCCTACGAGCAGTACTTC. This gives the protein CASSQALGGSSSYEQYF. The gene calls are TRBV4-2 and TRBJ2-7, with TRBD1 matching over 7 bases. The V gene's germline CDR1 is LGHNA and CDR2 YNFKEQ. V was clipped by 3 bases and J by 0 bases; unmatched bases: 11. This CDR3 region has 17 residues.

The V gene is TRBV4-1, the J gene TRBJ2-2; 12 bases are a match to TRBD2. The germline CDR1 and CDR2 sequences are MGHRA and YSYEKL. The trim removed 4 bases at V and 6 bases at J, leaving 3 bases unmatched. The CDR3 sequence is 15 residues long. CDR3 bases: TGCGCCAGCAGCCCGGGACTAGCGGGCCCCGGGGAGCTGTTTTTT. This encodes CASSPGLAGPGELFF.

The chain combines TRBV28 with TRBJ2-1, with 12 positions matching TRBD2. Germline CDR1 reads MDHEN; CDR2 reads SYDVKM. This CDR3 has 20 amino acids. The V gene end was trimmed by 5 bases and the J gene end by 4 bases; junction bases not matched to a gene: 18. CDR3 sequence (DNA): TGTGCCAGCAGTCCAGGACTAGCGGGATCCCCGAACTACAAGTACAATGAGCAGTTCTTC. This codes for CASSPGLAGSPNYKYNEQFF. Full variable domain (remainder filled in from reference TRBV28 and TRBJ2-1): DVKVTQSSRYLVKRTGEKVFLECVQDMDHENMFWYRQDPGLGLRLIYFSYDVKMKEKGDIPEGYSVSREKKERFSLILESASTNQTSMYLCASSPGLAGSPNYKYNEQFFGPGTRLTVL.

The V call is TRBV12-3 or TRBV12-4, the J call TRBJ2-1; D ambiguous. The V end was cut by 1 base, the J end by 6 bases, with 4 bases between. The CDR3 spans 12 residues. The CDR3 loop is CASSLVFNEQFF. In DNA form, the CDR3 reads TGTGCCAGCAGTTTAGTTTTCAATGAGCAGTTCTTC.

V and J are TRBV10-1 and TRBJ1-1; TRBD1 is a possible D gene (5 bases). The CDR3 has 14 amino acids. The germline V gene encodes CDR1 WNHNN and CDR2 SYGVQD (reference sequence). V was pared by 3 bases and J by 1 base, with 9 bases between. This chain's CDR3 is CASSDGGRNTEAFF. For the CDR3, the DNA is TGCGCCAGCAGTGATGGGGGAAGGAACACTGAAGCTTTCTTT.

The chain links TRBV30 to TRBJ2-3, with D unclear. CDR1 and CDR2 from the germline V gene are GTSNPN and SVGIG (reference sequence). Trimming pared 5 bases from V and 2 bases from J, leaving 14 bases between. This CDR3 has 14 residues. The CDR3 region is CAWAPFSLTDTQYF. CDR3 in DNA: TGTGCCTGGGCTCCATTCTCACTCACAGATACGCAGTATTTT.

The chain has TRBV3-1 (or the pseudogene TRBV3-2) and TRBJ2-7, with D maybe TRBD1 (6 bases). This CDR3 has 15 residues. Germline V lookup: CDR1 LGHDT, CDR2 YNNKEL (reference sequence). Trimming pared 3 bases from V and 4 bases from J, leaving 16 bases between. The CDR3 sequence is CASSHRGYIPYEQYF. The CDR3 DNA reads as TGTGCCAGCAGCCACAGGGGTTACATACCATACGAGCAGTACTTC.

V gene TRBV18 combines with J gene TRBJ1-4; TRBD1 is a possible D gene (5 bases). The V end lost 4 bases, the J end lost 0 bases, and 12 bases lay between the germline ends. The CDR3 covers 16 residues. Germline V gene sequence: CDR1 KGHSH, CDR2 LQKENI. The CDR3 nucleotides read TGTGCCAGCTCACTGCAGGGATTCCCAACTAATGAAAAACTGTTTTTT. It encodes CASSLQGFPTNEKLFF.

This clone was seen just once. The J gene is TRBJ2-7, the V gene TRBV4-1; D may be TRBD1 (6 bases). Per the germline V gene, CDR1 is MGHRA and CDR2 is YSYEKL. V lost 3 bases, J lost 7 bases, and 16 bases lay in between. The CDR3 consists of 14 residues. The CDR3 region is CASSHNLGGGEQYF. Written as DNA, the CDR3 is TGCGCCAGCAGCCACAATCTAGGGGGTGGGGAGCAGTACTTC.

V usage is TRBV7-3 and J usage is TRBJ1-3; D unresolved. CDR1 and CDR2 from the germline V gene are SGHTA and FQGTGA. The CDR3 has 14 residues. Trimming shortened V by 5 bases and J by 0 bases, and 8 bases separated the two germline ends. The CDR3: CASSPGPSGNTIYF. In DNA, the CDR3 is TGTGCCAGCAGCCCGGGCCCCTCTGGAAACACCATATATTTT. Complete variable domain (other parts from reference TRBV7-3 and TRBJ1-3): GAGVSQTPSNKVTEKGKYVELRCDPISGHTALYWYRQSLGQGPEFLIYFQGTGAADDSGLPNDRFFAVRPEGSVSTLKIQRTERGDSAVYLCASSPGPSGNTIYFGEGSWLTVV.

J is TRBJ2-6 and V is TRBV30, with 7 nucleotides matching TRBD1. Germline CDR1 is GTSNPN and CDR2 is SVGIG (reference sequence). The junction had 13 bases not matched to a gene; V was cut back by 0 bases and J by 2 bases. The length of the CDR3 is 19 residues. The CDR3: CAWSVAQGRWIAGANVLTF. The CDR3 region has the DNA TGTGCCTGGAGTGTCGCACAGGGGAGATGGATAGCTGGGGCCAACGTCCTGACTTTC.

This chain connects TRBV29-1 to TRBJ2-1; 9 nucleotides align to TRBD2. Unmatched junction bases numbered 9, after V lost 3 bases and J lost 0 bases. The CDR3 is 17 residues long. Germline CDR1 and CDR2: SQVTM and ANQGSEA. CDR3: CSVDRYSGGGSYNEQFF. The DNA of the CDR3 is TGCAGCGTTGATCGGTATAGCGGGGGAGGCTCCTACAATGAGCAGTTCTTC.

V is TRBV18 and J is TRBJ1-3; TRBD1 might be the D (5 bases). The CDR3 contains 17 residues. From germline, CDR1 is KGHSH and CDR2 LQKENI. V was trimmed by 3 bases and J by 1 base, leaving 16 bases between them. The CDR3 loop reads CASSPLLQGSSGNTIYF. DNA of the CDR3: TGTGCCAGCTCACCGCTCCTCCAGGGTTCATCTGGAAACACCATATATTTT.

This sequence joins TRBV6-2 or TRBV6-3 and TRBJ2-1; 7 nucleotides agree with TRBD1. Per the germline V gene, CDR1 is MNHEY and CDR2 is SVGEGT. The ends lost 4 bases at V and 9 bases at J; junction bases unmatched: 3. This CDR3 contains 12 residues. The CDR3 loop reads CASSLPGGEQFF. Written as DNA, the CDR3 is TGTGCCAGCAGTTTACCAGGGGGTGAGCAGTTCTTC.

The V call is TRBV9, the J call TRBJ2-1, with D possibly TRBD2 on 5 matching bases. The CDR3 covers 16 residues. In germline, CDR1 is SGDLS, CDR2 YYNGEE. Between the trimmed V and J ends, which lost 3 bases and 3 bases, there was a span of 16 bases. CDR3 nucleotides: TGTGCCAGCAGCGCCCTTAGCGAGGGAAGCTACAATGAGCAGTTCTTC. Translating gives CASSALSEGSYNEQFF.

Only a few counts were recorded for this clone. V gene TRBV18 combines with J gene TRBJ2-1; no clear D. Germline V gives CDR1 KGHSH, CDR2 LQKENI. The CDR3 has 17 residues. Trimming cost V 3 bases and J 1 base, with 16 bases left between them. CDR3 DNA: TGTGCCAGCTCACCTTTGGCCCCCCAGCGATCCTACAATGAGCAGTTCTTC. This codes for CASSPLAPQRSYNEQFF. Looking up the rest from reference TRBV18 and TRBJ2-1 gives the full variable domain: NAGVMQNPRHLVRRRGQEARLRCSPMKGHSHVYWYRQLPEEGLKFMVYLQKENIIDESGMPKERFSAEFPKEGPSILRIQQVVRGDSAAYFCASSPLAPQRSYNEQFFGPGTRLTVL.

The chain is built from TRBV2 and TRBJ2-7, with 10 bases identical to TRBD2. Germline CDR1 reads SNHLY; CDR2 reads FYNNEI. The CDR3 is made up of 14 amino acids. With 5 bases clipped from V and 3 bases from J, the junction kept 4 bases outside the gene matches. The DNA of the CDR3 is TGTGCCAGCAGTAGGCTAGCGGGAGTCTACGAGCAGTACTTC. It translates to CASSRLAGVYEQYF.

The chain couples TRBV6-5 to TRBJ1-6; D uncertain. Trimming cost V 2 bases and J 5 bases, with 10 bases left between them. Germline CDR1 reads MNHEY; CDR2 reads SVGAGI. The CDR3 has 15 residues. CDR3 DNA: TGTGCCAGCAGTTACCAGCCGACCCATAATTCACCCCTCCACTTT. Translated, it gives CASSYQPTHNSPLHF.

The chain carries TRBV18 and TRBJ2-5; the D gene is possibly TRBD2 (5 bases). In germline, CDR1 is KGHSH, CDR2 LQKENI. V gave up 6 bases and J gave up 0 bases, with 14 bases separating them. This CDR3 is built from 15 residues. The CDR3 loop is CASSPQTGNQETQYF. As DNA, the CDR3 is TGTGCCAGCTCGCCCCAAACGGGAAACCAAGAGACCCAGTACTTC.